The T cell receptor (beta chain) under discussion was sequenced for a study of monozygotic twins with inflammatory bowel disease (dated by TCRdb to between 2017 and 2020). Regarding the study in general: The full study comprised 30 or so monozygotic twin pairs: nine German pairs (four IBD-concordant, five IBD-discordant) and 19 IBD-discordant Danish pairs. Each individual had, on average, about 151 000 unique TCRalpha sequences and 181 000 unique TCRbeta sequences available for analysis. Within discordant pairs, disease-associated traits were sought mainly by comparing IBD patients with their genetically identical healthy co-twins. Overall study results and their limits: TCRbeta repertoire diversity, by inverse Simpson index, was decreased in IBD patients compared with their healthy co-twins. No difference in repertoire similarity was observed between concordant and discordant twins, possibly owing to limited statistical power. The analysis was unable to tell apart different T cell subtypes. Differing immunosuppressive treatments among patients may have added background noise and inter-individual variability to the repertoires. No single strong signal or clonotype linked to IBD turned up in the results, so the idea that one exists was not supported. Fewer clonotypes were shared with other individuals by IBD patients than by healthy twins, most markedly in patients showing signs of disease activity.

The cysteine opens and the phenylalanine closes a CDR3 of 11 amino acids. Nucleotide data are not available. CDR1 and CDR2 were assigned from the germline V gene (reference sequence) as DFQATT and SNEGSKA. The library came from 5' RACE. Preparation of each TCR library used 3,000 to 3,500 ng of total RNA. cDNA was synthesized with SMARTScribe reverse transcriptase in eight separate reactions per sample. Unique molecular identifiers containing a 6-nucleotide sample barcode were introduced through template switching during cDNA synthesis. Amplification of TCRalpha and TCRbeta cDNA involved two nested PCRs of approximately 16 and 9 cycles, and each PCR was followed by bead purification. Before amplification, cDNA was treated with uracil DNA-glycosylase and purified using the QIAquick PCR purification kit. In the second PCR, Illumina TruSeq-compatible adapters and sample-specific barcodes were added. Library quality and concentration were checked on TapeStation and Qubit, and libraries were pooled at about 4.9 ng each. The pooled libraries were sequenced with 2 x 100 bp reads and custom sequencing primers on an Illumina HiSeq2500 single-index Rapid Run. Turning to the authors' computational methods: MiGEC version 1.2.6 was used for UMI-based consensus assembly to correct PCR and sequencing errors. MiXCR version 2.1.1 handled V(D)J alignment, clonotype assembly and CDR3 extraction. To normalise gene usage, clonotype sharing and MAIT/NKT TCR abundance, the top 1000, 10 000 and 20 000 clonotypes in each sample were analysed. After downsampling to 27 000 UMIs, diversity was calculated as the inverse Simpson index using the vegan R package. Paired Mann-Whitney U tests were applied to discordant twin pairs, and Benjamini-Hochberg correction was used for multiple testing. Following TCRdb reprocessing, every CDR3 protein sequence forms one entry, and DNA is not provided. The V and J calls here are based on TCRdb, not the publication. For this sample, the table gives 350,000 to 500,000 distinct CDR3 sequences. Of the sample, about 2.2% is held by the ten largest clones.

As regards this clonotype: The antigen it binds to is not known.

From each donor, a roughly 2.5 ml peripheral blood sample was collected into PAXgene tubes and stored at -80 degrees C. Total RNA was isolated from whole blood with the PAXgene blood miRNA kit on an automated QIAcube, without T cell sorting. Peripheral blood from monozygotic twin pairs concordant or discordant for inflammatory bowel disease was subjected to deep TCRalpha and TCRbeta repertoire profiling with unique molecular barcoding. Smoking habits were recorded for all twin pairs, and each individual was classified as a current, former or never smoker. The sequenced sample was blood. This clonotype was obtained from a human donor with ulcerative colitis or Crohn's disease, or a healthy co-twin of an affected twin (not recorded which). The receptor chain draws on TRBV20-1 and TRBJ2-1; TCRdb's D call, TRBD2, is unchecked because there is no DNA. CDR3 sequence: CSARGGRVQFF.